The entry below gives a single T cell receptor (beta chain) sequence along with its context. Its antigen remains unidentified. Per-base qualities were not stored, and no clone one base away is much larger. The data are from a study of blood T cell repertoires in COVID-19 (dated by TCRdb to the early 2020s). General notes on the study: The collaborator samples originated in the United States, Italy and Spain and spanned the acute and convalescent phases of COVID-19. The material from the prospective study consisted of cDNA or gDNA derived from T cells, B-cell-depleted T cells, or PBMCs. Subjects who had been exposed to COVID-19, were actively infected with it, or had recovered from it provided the deeply sampled blood TCRbeta repertoires that made up the dataset. The repertoires were released in a freely available public database meant as a resource for research on the immune response to SARS-CoV-2. Samples came from the ongoing ImmuneRACE study (first 160 participants) plus 1,254 subjects from 6 global collaborators. Nearly every sample came with metadata listing a de-identified subject ID, COVID-19 status, age in years and sex. Where available, HLA class I and class II types were taken from metadata supplied by the sample provider and were not determined by assay-based typing. Results the study describes overall, beyond this receptor: Clinical and demographic metadata were provided uncurated, with the amount varying by source and participant.

One collaborating source in Seattle enrolled patients during active infection and followed them longitudinally through the course of disease. Whole blood was collected in K2EDTA tubes by collaborating institutions according to the institutions' own protocols. For TCRbeta analysis, collaborators shipped samples in one of three forms: frozen whole blood, isolated PBMCs, or DNA extracted from either of those sample types. Trimming at the junction amounts to 0 bases on V and 3 bases on J, and the germline ends lie 7 bases apart. Including the terminal cysteine and phenylalanine, the CDR3 comprises 14 residues. The read is trimmed to its CDR3 DNA, 42 bases read in frame from base 1. CDR1 and CDR2, looked up from the germline V gene (reference sequence), are SGHNT and YYREEE. TCRbeta CDR3 regions were amplified from genomic DNA using the immunoSEQ Assay, a bias-controlled multiplex PCR. As for the authors' bioinformatics: The number of nucleated cells in each sample was estimated from the amplification of reference gene primers within the assay. To quantify the absolute abundance of each unique TCRbeta CDR3 rearrangement, sequence reads were collapsed and filtered. For each sample, productive Simpson clonality was calculated as the square root of Simpson's diversity index over productive rearrangements. Held by TCRdb, this immuneACCESS table contains in-frame sequences only and omits some clones. Under half of the omission traces to an unresolved V gene where checked; the cause of the rest is unknown. D and trimming were read from the DNA, whereas the V and J calls and clone size are those reported in that table. Present in this sample are about 250,000 clones, about 87% of which were seen just once. In total, the top ten clones hold 6% to 6.5% of the sample.

The rearranged chain carries TRBV5-4 and TRBJ1-3; a tentative D call is TRBD1 (5 bases match). The specimen sequenced was peripheral blood. The clonotype was recovered from a woman younger than 45 with COVID-19, enrolled during active disease. The sequence in DNA is TGTGCCAGCAGCTTGGAAGGGGATGGAAACACCATATATTTT. Its translation reads: CASSLEGDGNTIYF.